This T cell receptor beta chain was sequenced in a study of T-cell memory formation after mild COVID-19. Study information: There were largely donor-specific TCR clusters. Findings and limits, study-wide: Still unconfirmed is whether the second-wave clones peaking on day 37 recognized SARS-CoV-2. Clones shrinking from day 15 to 85 showed even CD4/CD8 mixes; later expanders tilted CD4+. The appearance of some responding clones in pre-infection memory suggested that cross-reactive memory joined.

Germline assignment: CDR1 SGHRS and CDR2 YFSETQ. V shed 7 bases, J shed 4 bases, and the junction held 8 bases outside the gene matches. CDR3 size: 14 residues. TCRdb re-derived calls from the 5' RACE reads in MiXCR, one entry per CDR3 protein. The sample has over 300,000 distinct CDR3 sequences; about 20% are singletons. This clonotype has more than one count but fewer than ten. Antigen specificity is unknown. The clonotype was recovered from a man younger than 35 who had mild COVID-19 (a few samples of this study predate the infection). Cell type and time point are not known. The chain joins TRBV5-1 to TRBJ2-3; 8 positions agree with TRBD2. Sequenced sample: PBMCs or a T cell subset sorted from them (not recorded which). The CDR3 bases are TGCGCCAGCGGTCGGGCGGGGGGCGCAGATACGCAGTATTTT. Translating gives CASGRAGGADTQYF.